Detailed here is one T cell receptor beta chain. Its specificity is not known. Germline V gene sequence: CDR1 MNHEY, CDR2 SMNVEV (reference sequence). The CDR3 consists of 14 residues. V lost 7 bases to trimming and J lost 7 bases, with 18 bases between them. The donors were part of the roughly 120-subject validation cohort, which stood apart from the roughly 700-subject first cohort. This sample stems from a study of cytomegalovirus exposure and HLA in healthy donors. Study background: The roughly 110 validation repertoires used the same platform as the approximately 700 first-cohort repertoires (as reported by a later analysis).

Study findings and constraints: The authors enumerated some 170 TCR beta chains as linked to cytomegalovirus. Published work reported that the classifier diagnosed cytomegalovirus status with high specificity and sensitivity.

TCRdb's table, derived via immunoSEQ multiplex PCR, lists solely in-frame clones and lacks some. Of a few hundred thousand clones listed, around 89% are singletons. This TCR was recovered from a woman between 18 and 29 years old in good health and CMV-seronegative. J is TRBJ2-3 and V is TRBV27; the D is unclear. The sample was PBMCs. This chain's CDR3 is CASTKIGASYTQYF. For the CDR3, the DNA is TGTGCCAGCACCAAAATCGGTGCGTCGTATACGCAGTATTTT.